These T cell receptor beta chains were read from a single sample in a study of Tregs in tolerant kidney transplant recipients. The repertoire was sequenced with immunoSEQ multiplex PCR; TCRdb's copy has only in-frame clones and lacks some. The table has fewer than 95,000 clones, under 95% seen once. The specimen comprised CD4+ T cells from blood (PBMCs), sampled 12 months after the transplant. Receptors were obtained from a human patient who received a combined kidney and bone marrow transplant. Part of the T cell pool may stem from the graft donor. CDR3s include the opening cysteine and the closing phenylalanine or tryptophan. Each record gives: CDR3 length, J gene, D gene, V gene, clone size, CDR3 protein, CDR3 DNA. A D gene is named only where the DNA matches it firmly. Size tells how often a clone was seen (once, few, many) or the class of an expanded clone, and some rows leave it out.

CDR3 length: 14; J gene: TRBJ1-1; D gene: -; V gene: TRBV7-2; clone size: -; CDR3 protein: CASSLAAGRTEAFF; CDR3 DNA: TGTGCCAGCAGCTTAGCGGCGGGGAGGACTGAAGCTTTCTTT
CDR3 length: 16; J gene: TRBJ1-6; D gene: -; V gene: TRBV28; clone size: -; CDR3 protein: CASSLPEVSYNSPLHF; CDR3 DNA: TGTGCCAGCAGCCTCCCTGAGGTCTCCTATAATTCACCCCTCCACTTT
CDR3 length: 14; J gene: TRBJ1-4; D gene: -; V gene: TRBV11-3; clone size: -; CDR3 protein: CASSLTGLMGKLFF; CDR3 DNA: TGTGCCAGCAGCTTGACAGGTTTAATGGGGAAACTGTTTTTT
CDR3 length: 15; J gene: TRBJ1-5; D gene: -; V gene: TRBV6-1; clone size: -; CDR3 protein: CASSEFGASNQPQHF; CDR3 DNA: TGTGCCAGCAGTGAATTTGGGGCTAGCAATCAGCCCCAGCATTTT
CDR3 length: 16; J gene: TRBJ2-4; D gene: TRBD1; V gene: TRBV5-1; clone size: -; CDR3 protein: CASSHGGGGQGNIQYF; CDR3 DNA: TGCGCCAGCAGCCACGGGGGAGGAGGACAGGGGAACATTCAGTACTTC
CDR3 length: 14; J gene: TRBJ1-3; D gene: -; V gene: TRBV27; clone size: -; CDR3 protein: CASSSGGAGNTIYF; CDR3 DNA: TGTGCCAGCAGTTCCGGGGGAGCCGGAAACACCATATATTTT
CDR3 length: 13; J gene: TRBJ2-1; D gene: TRBD2; V gene: TRBV6-1; clone size: -; CDR3 protein: CASSGQAGGRQFF; CDR3 DNA: TGTGCCAGCAGTGGGCAGGCGGGGGGTCGGCAGTTCTTC
CDR3 length: 15; J gene: TRBJ2-1; D gene: -; V gene: TRBV19; clone size: few; CDR3 protein: CASSSPGLSYNEQFF; CDR3 DNA: TGTGCCAGTAGTTCTCCGGGACTGTCCTACAATGAGCAGTTCTTC
CDR3 length: 16; J gene: TRBJ2-5; D gene: -; V gene: TRBV7-2; clone size: -; CDR3 protein: CASSPSASASQETQYF; CDR3 DNA: TGTGCCAGCAGCCCCTCCGCTAGCGCGAGCCAAGAGACCCAGTACTTC
CDR3 length: 13; J gene: TRBJ2-3; D gene: -; V gene: TRBV28; clone size: -; CDR3 protein: CATLGGYTDTQYF; CDR3 DNA: TGTGCCACCCTTGGCGGATACACAGATACGCAGTATTTT
CDR3 length: 16; J gene: TRBJ2-1; D gene: TRBD1; V gene: TRBV7-9; clone size: -; CDR3 protein: CASSTLFRGRSNEQFF; CDR3 DNA: TGTGCCAGCAGCACGTTGTTCAGGGGGCGTTCGAATGAGCAGTTCTTC
CDR3 length: 18; J gene: TRBJ2-7; D gene: TRBD2; V gene: TRBV6-1; clone size: -; CDR3 protein: CASSEDELAGGRPYEQYF; CDR3 DNA: TGTGCCAGCAGTGAAGACGAACTAGCGGGAGGGAGACCCTACGAGCAGTACTTC
CDR3 length: 12; J gene: TRBJ1-5; D gene: -; V gene: TRBV7-9; clone size: -; CDR3 protein: CASGGVGQPQHF; CDR3 DNA: TGTGCCAGCGGGGGGGTAGGTCAGCCCCAGCATTTT
CDR3 length: 16; J gene: TRBJ2-5; D gene: TRBD2; V gene: TRBV5-1; clone size: -; CDR3 protein: CASSFGRGGFGETQYF; CDR3 DNA: TGCGCCAGCAGCTTCGGGCGGGGGGGCTTCGGGGAGACCCAGTACTTC
CDR3 length: 15; J gene: TRBJ2-5; D gene: -; V gene: TRBV18; clone size: -; CDR3 protein: CASSLFGEAQETQYF; CDR3 DNA: TGTGCCAGCTCACTTTTCGGGGAGGCCCAAGAGACCCAGTACTTC
CDR3 length: 15; J gene: TRBJ2-3; D gene: TRBD1; V gene: TRBV10-3; clone size: -; CDR3 protein: CAISRGQGAGDTQYF; CDR3 DNA: TGTGCCATCAGTCGCGGTCAGGGGGCGGGAGATACGCAGTATTTT
CDR3 length: 15; J gene: TRBJ1-3; D gene: TRBD1; V gene: TRBV7-2; clone size: -; CDR3 protein: CASSVRTGSGNTIYF; CDR3 DNA: TGTGCCAGCAGCGTAAGGACAGGGTCTGGAAACACCATATATTTT
CDR3 length: 14; J gene: TRBJ2-1; D gene: -; V gene: TRBV10-3; clone size: -; CDR3 protein: CAISEPLRQDEQFF; CDR3 DNA: TGTGCCATCAGTGAGCCCCTACGTCAAGATGAGCAGTTCTTC
CDR3 length: 15; J gene: TRBJ2-5; D gene: TRBD1; V gene: TRBV9; clone size: once; CDR3 protein: CASTGMGRGSETQYF; CDR3 DNA: TGTGCCAGCACCGGTATGGGCAGGGGGTCTGAGACCCAGTACTTC
CDR3 length: 13; J gene: TRBJ1-2; D gene: -; V gene: TRBV30; clone size: -; CDR3 protein: CAWSVPHRDGYTF; CDR3 DNA: TGTGCCTGGAGTGTACCCCACAGGGACGGCTACACCTTC
CDR3 length: 15; J gene: TRBJ2-7; D gene: TRBD2; V gene: TRBV19; clone size: -; CDR3 protein: CASSFVAGLEGEQYF; CDR3 DNA: TGTGCCAGTAGTTTCGTAGCGGGACTGGAGGGCGAGCAGTACTTC
CDR3 length: 16; J gene: TRBJ1-5; D gene: TRBD1; V gene: TRBV4-2; clone size: -; CDR3 protein: CASSQDGTGGDQPQHF; CDR3 DNA: TGTGCCAGCAGCCAAGATGGGACAGGGGGCGATCAGCCCCAGCATTTT
CDR3 length: 17; J gene: TRBJ1-3; D gene: -; V gene: TRBV21-1; clone size: once; CDR3 protein: CASSTPLTGRRGNTIYF; CDR3 DNA: TGTGCCAGCAGCACACCCCTGACAGGTCGTCGTGGAAACACCATATATTTT
CDR3 length: 16; J gene: TRBJ1-1; D gene: TRBD1; V gene: TRBV7-9; clone size: -; CDR3 protein: CASSLGAGTENTEAFF; CDR3 DNA: TGTGCCAGCAGCTTAGGGGCCGGGACAGAGAACACTGAAGCTTTCTTT
CDR3 length: 14; J gene: TRBJ2-5; D gene: -; V gene: TRBV10-3; clone size: -; CDR3 protein: CAISPEAGKKTQYF; CDR3 DNA: TGTGCCATCAGTCCGGAGGCTGGCAAGAAGACCCAGTACTTC
CDR3 length: 12; J gene: TRBJ1-4; D gene: -; V gene: TRBV11-3; clone size: -; CDR3 protein: CASSRTREKLFF; CDR3 DNA: TGTGCCAGCAGCAGAACTCGGGAAAAACTGTTTTTT
CDR3 length: 16; J gene: TRBJ2-5; D gene: TRBD1; V gene: TRBV25-1; clone size: -; CDR3 protein: CASSDTGGFGFGTQYF; CDR3 DNA: TGTGCCAGCAGTGACACAGGGGGCTTCGGTTTTGGGACCCAGTACTTC
CDR3 length: 16; J gene: TRBJ1-1; D gene: TRBD1; V gene: TRBV7-3; clone size: -; CDR3 protein: CASSSGTGDGNTEAFF; CDR3 DNA: TGTGCCAGCAGCTCAGGGACAGGGGACGGGAACACTGAAGCTTTCTTT